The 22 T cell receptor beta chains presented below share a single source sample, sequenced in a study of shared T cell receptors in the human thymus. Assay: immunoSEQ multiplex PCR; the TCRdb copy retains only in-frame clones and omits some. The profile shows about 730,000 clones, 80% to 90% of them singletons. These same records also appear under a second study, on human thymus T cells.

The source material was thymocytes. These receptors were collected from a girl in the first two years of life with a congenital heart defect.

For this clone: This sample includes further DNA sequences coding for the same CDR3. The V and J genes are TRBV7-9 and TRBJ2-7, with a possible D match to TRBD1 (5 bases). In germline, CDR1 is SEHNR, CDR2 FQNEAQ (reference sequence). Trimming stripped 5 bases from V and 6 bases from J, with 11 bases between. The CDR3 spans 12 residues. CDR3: CASSLRRGEQYF. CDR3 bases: TGTGCCAGCAGCCTCAGAAGGGGCGAGCAGTACTTC.

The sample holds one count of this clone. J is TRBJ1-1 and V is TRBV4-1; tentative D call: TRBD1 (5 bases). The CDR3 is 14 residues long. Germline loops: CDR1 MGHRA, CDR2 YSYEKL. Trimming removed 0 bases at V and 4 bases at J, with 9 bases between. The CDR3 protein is CASSQEVGRTEAFF. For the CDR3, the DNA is TGCGCCAGCAGCCAAGAAGTGGGGCGCACTGAAGCTTTCTTT.

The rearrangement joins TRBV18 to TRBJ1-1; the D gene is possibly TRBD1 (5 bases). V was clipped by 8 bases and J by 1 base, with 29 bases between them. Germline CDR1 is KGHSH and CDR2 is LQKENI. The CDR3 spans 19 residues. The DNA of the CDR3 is TGTGCCAGCCCCTCTCACCGATCAGGGATTGGTATAACGAACACTGAAGCTTTCTTT. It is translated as CASPSHRSGIGITNTEAFF.

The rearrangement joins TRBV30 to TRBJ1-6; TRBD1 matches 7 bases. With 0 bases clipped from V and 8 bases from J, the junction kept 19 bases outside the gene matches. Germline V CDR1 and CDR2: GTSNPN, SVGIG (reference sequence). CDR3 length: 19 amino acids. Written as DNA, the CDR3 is TGTGCCTGGAGTGTACGCGCTACCTTCAGGGGGGTAAGCGATTCACCCCTCCACTTT. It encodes CAWSVRATFRGVSDSPLHF. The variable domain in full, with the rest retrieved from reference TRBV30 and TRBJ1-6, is SQTIHQWPATLVQPVGSPLSLECTVEGTSNPNLYWYRQAAGRGLQLLFYSVGIGQISSEVPQNLSASRPQDRQFILSSKKLLLSDSGFYLCAWSVRATFRGVSDSPLHFGNGTRLTVT.

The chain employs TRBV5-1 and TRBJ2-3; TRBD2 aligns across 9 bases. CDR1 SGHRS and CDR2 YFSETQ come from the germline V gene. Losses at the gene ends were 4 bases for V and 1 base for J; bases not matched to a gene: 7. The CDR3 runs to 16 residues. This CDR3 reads CASSKGLAQCTDTQYF. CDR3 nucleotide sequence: TGCGCCAGCAGCAAGGGACTAGCTCAATGCACAGATACGCAGTATTTT.

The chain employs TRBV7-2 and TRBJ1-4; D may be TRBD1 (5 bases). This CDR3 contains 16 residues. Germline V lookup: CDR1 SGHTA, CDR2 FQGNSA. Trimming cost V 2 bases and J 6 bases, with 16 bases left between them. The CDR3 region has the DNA TGTGCCAGCAGCTTAAGATTCGGCAGGGTTCATGAAAAACTGTTTTTT. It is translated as CASSLRFGRVHEKLFF.

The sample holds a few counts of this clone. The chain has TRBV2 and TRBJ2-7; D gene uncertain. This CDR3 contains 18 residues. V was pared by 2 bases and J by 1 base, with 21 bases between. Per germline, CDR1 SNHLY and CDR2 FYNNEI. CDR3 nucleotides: TGTGCCAGCAGTGAATTTAGCTCCCAACCCCGAAAATCCTACGAGCAGTACTTC. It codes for CASSEFSSQPRKSYEQYF.

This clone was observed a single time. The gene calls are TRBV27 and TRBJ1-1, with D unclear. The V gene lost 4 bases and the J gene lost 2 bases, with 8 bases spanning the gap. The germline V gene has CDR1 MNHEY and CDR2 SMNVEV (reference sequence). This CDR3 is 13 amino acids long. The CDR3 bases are TGTGCCAGCAGTTCCCCAGTTAACACTGAAGCTTTCTTT. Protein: CASSSPVNTEAFF.

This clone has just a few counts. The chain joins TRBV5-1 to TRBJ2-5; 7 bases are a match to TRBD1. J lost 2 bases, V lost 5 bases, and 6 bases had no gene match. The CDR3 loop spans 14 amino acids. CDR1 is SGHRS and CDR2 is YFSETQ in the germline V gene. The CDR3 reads CASSYGTEQETQYF. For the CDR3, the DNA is TGCGCCAGCAGTTACGGGACAGAGCAAGAGACCCAGTACTTC.

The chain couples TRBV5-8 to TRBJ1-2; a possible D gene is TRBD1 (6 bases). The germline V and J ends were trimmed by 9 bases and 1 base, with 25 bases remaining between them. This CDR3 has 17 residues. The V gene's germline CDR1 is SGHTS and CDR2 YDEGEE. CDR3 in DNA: TGTGCCAACACCAAACCCGAGGACAGAAGGATTAACTATGGCTACACCTTC. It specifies CANTKPEDRRINYGYTF. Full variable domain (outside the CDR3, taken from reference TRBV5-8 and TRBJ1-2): EAGVTQSPTHLIKTRGQQATLRCSPISGHTSVYWYQQALGLGLQFLLWYDEGEERNRGNFPPRFSGRQFPNYSSELNVNALELEDSALYLCANTKPEDRRINYGYTFGSGTRLTVV.

The chain's CDR3 is CASSWTETSSYEQYF. DNA for the CDR3: TGTGCCAGCAGTTGGACAGAGACCAGCTCCTACGAGCAGTACTTC. The gene calls are TRBV2 and TRBJ2-7, with D perhaps TRBD1 (6 bases). The CDR3 covers 15 residues. CDR1 is SNHLY and CDR2 is FYNNEI in the germline V gene. Trimming pared 5 bases from V and 0 bases from J, leaving 14 bases between.

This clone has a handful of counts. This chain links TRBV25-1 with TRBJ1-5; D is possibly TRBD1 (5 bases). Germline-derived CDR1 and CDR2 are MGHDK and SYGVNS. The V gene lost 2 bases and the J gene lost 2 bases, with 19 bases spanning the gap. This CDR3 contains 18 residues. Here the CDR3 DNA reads TGTGCCAGCAGTGAAGGTAGGGGTGGAGGGATCGGCAATCAGCCCCAGCATTTT. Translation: CASSEGRGGGIGNQPQHF.

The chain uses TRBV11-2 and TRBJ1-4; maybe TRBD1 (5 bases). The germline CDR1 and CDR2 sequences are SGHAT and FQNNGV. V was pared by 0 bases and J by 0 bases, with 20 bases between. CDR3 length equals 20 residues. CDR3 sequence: CASSLDQWGSLEATNEKLFF. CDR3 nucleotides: TGTGCCAGCAGCTTAGATCAATGGGGCAGCCTAGAGGCAACTAATGAAAAACTGTTTTTT.

CDR3 residues: CASRKTGDSYNSPLHF. In nucleotides, the CDR3 is TGTGCCAGCAGGAAGACAGGAGACTCCTATAATTCACCCCTCCACTTT. V is TRBV27 and J is TRBJ1-6; possibly TRBD1 for D (6 bases). V shed 6 bases and J shed 0 bases, with 12 bases lying between them. There are 16 residues in the CDR3. Germline CDR1 and CDR2: MNHEY and SMNVEV (reference sequence).

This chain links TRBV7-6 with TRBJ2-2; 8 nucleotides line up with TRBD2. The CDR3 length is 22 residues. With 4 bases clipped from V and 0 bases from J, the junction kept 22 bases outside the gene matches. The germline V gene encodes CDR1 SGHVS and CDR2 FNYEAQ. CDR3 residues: CASSSGGVVGPPRFSNTGELFF. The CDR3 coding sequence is TGTGCCAGCAGCTCCGGGGGGGTTGTGGGGCCCCCCCGTTTCTCGAACACCGGGGAGCTGTTTTTT.

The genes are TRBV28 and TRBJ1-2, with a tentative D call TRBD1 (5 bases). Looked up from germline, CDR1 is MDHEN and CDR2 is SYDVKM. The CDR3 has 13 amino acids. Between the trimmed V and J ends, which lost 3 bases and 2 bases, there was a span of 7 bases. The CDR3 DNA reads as TGTGCCAGCAGTTTGACAGAAAACTATGGCTACACCTTC. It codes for CASSLTENYGYTF.

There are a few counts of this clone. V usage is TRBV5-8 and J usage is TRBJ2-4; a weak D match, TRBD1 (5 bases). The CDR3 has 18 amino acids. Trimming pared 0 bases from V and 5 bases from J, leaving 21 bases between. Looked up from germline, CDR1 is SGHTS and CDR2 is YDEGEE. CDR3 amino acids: CASSLDFPGWFPQNIQYF. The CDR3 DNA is TGTGCCAGCAGCTTGGATTTTCCAGGGTGGTTTCCTCAAAACATTCAGTACTTC.

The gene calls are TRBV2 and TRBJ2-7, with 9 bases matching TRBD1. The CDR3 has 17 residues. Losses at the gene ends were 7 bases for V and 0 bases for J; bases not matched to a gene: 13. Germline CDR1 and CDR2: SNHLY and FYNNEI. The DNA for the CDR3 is TGTGCCAGCAAACAGGGGGCGCCCTCCATTTGCTCCTACGAGCAGTACTTC. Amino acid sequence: CASKQGAPSICSYEQYF.

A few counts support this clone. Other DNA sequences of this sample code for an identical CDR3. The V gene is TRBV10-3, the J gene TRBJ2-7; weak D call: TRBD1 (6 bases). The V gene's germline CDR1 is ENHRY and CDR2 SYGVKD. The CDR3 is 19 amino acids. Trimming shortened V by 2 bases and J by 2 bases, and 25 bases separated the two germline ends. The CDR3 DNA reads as TGTGCCATCAGTGAGCCTGTACTTCAGGGTGACAGGACCGCCTACGAGCAGTACTTC. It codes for CAISEPVLQGDRTAYEQYF.

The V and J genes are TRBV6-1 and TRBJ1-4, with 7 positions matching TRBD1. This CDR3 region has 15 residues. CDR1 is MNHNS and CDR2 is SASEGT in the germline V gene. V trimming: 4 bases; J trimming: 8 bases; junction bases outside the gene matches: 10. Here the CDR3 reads CASSARQGQGEKLFF. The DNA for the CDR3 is TGTGCCAGCAGTGCAAGACAGGGTCAAGGGGAAAAACTGTTTTTT.

CDR3 residues: CASLEDRGLDQETQYF. CDR3 coding DNA: TGTGCCAGCCTCGAGGACAGGGGGCTTGACCAAGAGACCCAGTACTTC. The V call is TRBV2, the J call TRBJ2-5, with 11 bases lining up with TRBD1. This CDR3 comprises 16 residues. Trimming cost V 8 bases and J 0 bases; bases outside gene matches: 8. Germline loops: CDR1 SNHLY, CDR2 FYNNEI.

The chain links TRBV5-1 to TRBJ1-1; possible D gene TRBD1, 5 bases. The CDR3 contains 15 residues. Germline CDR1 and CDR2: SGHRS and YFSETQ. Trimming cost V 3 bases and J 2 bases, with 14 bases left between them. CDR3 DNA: TGCGCCAGCAGCTGGGGGGGGTTACCAAACACTGAAGCTTTCTTT. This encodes CASSWGGLPNTEAFF.